These T cell receptor beta chains were read from a single sample in a study of T cells in Graves' hyperthyroidism and ophthalmopathy. TCRdb reprocessed the multiplex PCR reads via MiXCR and lists one record per CDR3 protein. The sample yields 220,000 or so distinct CDR3 sequences, roughly 15% seen once. The sample comprised blood. These TCRs come from a woman between 18 and 30 years old with Graves' ophthalmopathy. The conserved cysteine and the conserved F or W are not part of the CDR3 here. The order of the fields is D gene, J gene, V gene, clone size, CDR3 protein. The D gene is left open where the match is weak. Clone size is stated in some rows and not others, as once, few, many or a class when expanded.

>-|TRBJ1-6|TRBV6-1|many
ASRYRVYHNSPLH
>-|TRBJ1-2|TRBV6-2/TRBV6-3|many
ASSYSGKSYGYT
>TRBD1|TRBJ2-2|TRBV10-3|-
AISGTGEGRHGELF
>TRBD1|TRBJ2-5|TRBV24-1|many
ATSAFRGLRETQY
>TRBD2|TRBJ2-1|TRBV12-3/TRBV12-4|many
ASSSSGGQSSYNEQF
>TRBD1|TRBJ2-1|TRBV20-1|-
SALQRDSPYNEQL
>TRBD2|TRBJ2-1|TRBV18|many
ASSPLARGGAGEQF
>-|TRBJ1-5|TRBV6-1|many
ASSEAVGDSNQPQH
>TRBD1|TRBJ1-2|TRBV2|many
TDGDRALNYGYT
>TRBD1|TRBJ1-2|TRBV14|many
ASSQDRGQGNYGYT
>TRBD2|TRBJ2-5|TRBV9|many
ASSLSIAGGPYQETQY
>-|TRBJ1-1|TRBV3-2|many
ASIATGAPNTEAF
>-|TRBJ2-5|TRBV7-8|many
ASSLHPQETQY
>TRBD1|TRBJ2-5|TRBV25-1|many
ASNRGETQY
>TRBD1|TRBJ1-2|TRBV7-9|many
ASSLPPGTETYGYT
>TRBD1|TRBJ2-7|TRBV20-1|many
SARDRGRAYEQY
>TRBD1|TRBJ1-1|TRBV9|many
ASSPRDRGRMNTEAF
>TRBD1|TRBJ1-6|TRBV7-8|many
ASSLETGDWSSPLH
>TRBD2|TRBJ2-3|TRBV7-3|many
ASSLLAGGKEDTQY
>-|TRBJ2-7|TRBV13|many
ASSPLLGASEQY
>-|TRBJ1-5|TRBV10-2|many
ASSDRLGGNQPQH
>-|TRBJ1-6|TRBV6-5|-
ASSYSTGSNSPLH
>TRBD2|TRBJ2-5|TRBV12-5|few
ASGLPGLAGGGTQY
>-|TRBJ2-7|TRBV28|many
ASSLSRVYEQY
>-|TRBJ2-1|TRBV24-1|many
ATSDLLDEQF
>TRBD1|TRBJ1-2|TRBV5-6|many
ASSYIQGADGYT
>TRBD2|TRBJ2-7|TRBV6-1|many
ASSWTSGSYEQY
>TRBD1|TRBJ2-7|TRBV3-1|-
ASSRQGAFSYEQY
>TRBD1|TRBJ2-7|TRBV29-1|many
SVLGGTGSSEQY
>-|TRBJ1-2|TRBV10-3|many
AISESIGGGYT
>TRBD1|TRBJ1-4|TRBV28|many
ASSLYRGWEKLF
>TRBD1|TRBJ2-7|TRBV20-1|many
SAREPRQGGDEQY
>-|TRBJ1-1|TRBV5-1|many
ASSLVSGGSTEAF
>-|TRBJ1-4|TRBV20-1|many
SASGSLGDEKLF
>-|TRBJ2-7|TRBV5-1|many
ASSLASRYEQY
>TRBD2|TRBJ2-1|TRBV28|-
ASNPTVRTSGAGEQF
>-|TRBJ2-7|TRBV5-1|many
ASSLASTYEQY
>-|TRBJ2-5|TRBV7-9|many
ASSFEPGGRETQY
>-|TRBJ1-1|TRBV7-9|many
ASSPPGGANTEAF
>TRBD1|TRBJ1-3|TRBV3-1|-
ASSRGQGAGNTIY
>-|TRBJ1-2|TRBV4-1|-
ASSQDYPSPANYGYT
>TRBD1|TRBJ1-1|TRBV20-1|many
SAIGQAGGDTEAF
>TRBD1|TRBJ2-7|TRBV10-3|many
ASKDRESSYEQY
>-|TRBJ1-2|TRBV6-1|many
ASKTGDSNYGYT
>-|TRBJ2-3|TRBV7-2|many
ASSLATVYPRSKGDDTQY
>-|TRBJ2-1|TRBV2|-
AGSEGAKGGGDEQF
>TRBD2|TRBJ2-5|TRBV18|many
ASSLGLAGVPSETQY
>-|TRBJ1-1|TRBV7-9|many
ASSLPEGGNTEAF
>-|TRBJ1-1|TRBV24-1|many
ATSQGTEAF
>-|TRBJ2-7|TRBV20-1|many
SAISGPPYEQY
>TRBD1|TRBJ1-4|TRBV6-1|many
ASSFEPGQGIDNEKLF
>-|TRBJ1-1|TRBV20-1|many
SARDVGRALNTEAF
>-|TRBJ2-7|TRBV11-2|-
ASSQGKYEQY
>TRBD2|TRBJ2-1|TRBV7-2|many
ASSPGLVYNEQF
>-|TRBJ1-2|TRBV2|many
ASEGQGYGYT
>TRBD2|TRBJ2-1|TRBV11-2|many
ASSLGIAGNEQF
>TRBD1|TRBJ1-1|TRBV7-9|many
ASSLAPPGQSLNTEAF
>-|TRBJ2-1|TRBV4-3|many
ASSQDVSRAGNEQF
>-|TRBJ2-5|TRBV20-1|many
SAGDKVTQY